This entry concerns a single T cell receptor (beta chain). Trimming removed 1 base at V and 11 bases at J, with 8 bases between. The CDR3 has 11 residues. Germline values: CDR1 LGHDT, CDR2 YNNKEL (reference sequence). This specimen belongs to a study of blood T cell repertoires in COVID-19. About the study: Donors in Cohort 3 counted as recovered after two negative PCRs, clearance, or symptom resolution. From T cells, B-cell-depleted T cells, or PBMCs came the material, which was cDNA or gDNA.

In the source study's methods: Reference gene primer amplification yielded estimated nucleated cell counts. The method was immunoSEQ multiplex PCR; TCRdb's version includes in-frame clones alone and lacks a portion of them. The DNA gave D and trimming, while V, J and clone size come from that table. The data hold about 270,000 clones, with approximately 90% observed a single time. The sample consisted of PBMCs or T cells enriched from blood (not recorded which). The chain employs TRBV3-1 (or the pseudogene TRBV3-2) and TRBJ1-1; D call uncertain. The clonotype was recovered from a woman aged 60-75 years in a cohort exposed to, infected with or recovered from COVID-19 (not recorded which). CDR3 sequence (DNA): TGTGCCAGCAGCCAAGGCGAGGGCGCTTTCTTT. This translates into CASSQGEGAFF.